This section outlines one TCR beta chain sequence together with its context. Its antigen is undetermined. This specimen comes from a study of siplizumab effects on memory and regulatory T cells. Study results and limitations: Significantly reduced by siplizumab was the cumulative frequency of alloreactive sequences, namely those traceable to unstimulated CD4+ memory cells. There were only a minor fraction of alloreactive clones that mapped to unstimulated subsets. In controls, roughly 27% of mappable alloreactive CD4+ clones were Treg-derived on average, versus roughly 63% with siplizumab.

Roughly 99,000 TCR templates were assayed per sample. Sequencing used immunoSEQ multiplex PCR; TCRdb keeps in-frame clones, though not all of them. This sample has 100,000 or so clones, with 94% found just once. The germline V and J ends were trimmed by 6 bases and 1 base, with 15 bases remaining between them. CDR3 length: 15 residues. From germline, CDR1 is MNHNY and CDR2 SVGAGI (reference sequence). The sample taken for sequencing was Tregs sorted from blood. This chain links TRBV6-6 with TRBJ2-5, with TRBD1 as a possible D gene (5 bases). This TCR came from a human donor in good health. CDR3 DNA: TGTGCCAGCAGGACCTACTTACAGGCCCAAGAGACCCAGTACTTC. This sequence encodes CASRTYLQAQETQYF.